These 19 T cell receptor beta chains were all obtained from the same sample, sequenced in a study of identical twins. TCRdb itself ran the 5' RACE reads through MiXCR, one entry per CDR3 protein. This table holds approximately 210,000 distinct CDR3 sequences, around 10% found once. Sequencing was performed on memory (CD45RO+) T cells sorted from blood. The origin of the receptors is a woman aged 18-30 years in good health.

This clonotype was recorded a few times. The chain joins TRBV2 to TRBJ2-1; 7 bases fit TRBD1. V trimming: 10 bases; J trimming: 2 bases; junction bases outside the gene matches: 8. The CDR3 is 14 amino acids. In germline, CDR1 is SNHLY, CDR2 FYNNEI. The CDR3 region is CATQTGQTYNEQFF. The CDR3 region has the DNA TGTGCCACCCAAACGGGACAGACCTACAATGAGCAGTTCTTC. Full variable domain (missing parts from reference TRBV2 and TRBJ2-1): EPEVTQTPSHQVTQMGQEVILRCVPISNHLYFYWYRQILGQKVEFLVSFYNNEISEKSEIFDDQFSVERPDGSNFTLKIRSTKLEDSAMYFCATQTGQTYNEQFFGPGTRLTVL.

This clonotype has more than one count but fewer than ten. V is TRBV16 and J is TRBJ2-7; D is perhaps TRBD1 or TRBD2 (5 bases each). Between the trimmed V and J ends, which lost 6 bases and 4 bases, there was a span of 19 bases. This CDR3 has 15 amino acids. In germline, CDR1 is KGHSY, CDR2 FQNENV. For the CDR3, the DNA is TGTGCCAGCAGTCCCCCCGCCGGGACCGCGTACGAGCAGTACTTC. This gives the protein CASSPPAGTAYEQYF.

V is TRBV9 and J is TRBJ2-3, with TRBD2 matching 9 bases. The germline V gene has CDR1 SGDLS and CDR2 YYNGEE. The V gene end was trimmed by 3 bases and the J gene end by 5 bases; junction bases not matched to a gene: 10. This CDR3 is built from 16 residues. The CDR3 DNA reads as TGTGCCAGCAGCGCGTCGGGAAGAGCGGGAGGAGATACGCAGTATTTT. It translates to CASSASGRAGGDTQYF.

This clonotype was seen at least ten times. This rearrangement joins TRBV10-3 to TRBJ2-6; TRBD1 is a possible D gene (6 bases). Germline V CDR1 and CDR2: ENHRY, SYGVKD. V gave up 0 bases and J gave up 0 bases, with 21 bases separating them. The CDR3 spans 21 residues. The DNA of the CDR3 is TGTGCCATCAGTGAGTCGTCTTCTGTTGGGGGCGGAAGCTCTGGGGCCAACGTCCTGACTTTC. It translates to CAISESSSVGGGSSGANVLTF.

In its sample, this clonotype is medium-sized. The chain recombines TRBV20-1 with TRBJ1-1; TRBD1 matches at 11 bases. The CDR3 spans 13 residues. Unmatched junction bases numbered 0, after V lost 3 bases and J lost 3 bases. Germline CDR1 reads DFQATT; CDR2 reads SNEGSKA (reference sequence). CDR3 sequence: CSARGQGDTEAFF. Written as DNA, the CDR3 is TGCAGTGCTAGGGGACAGGGGGACACTGAAGCTTTCTTT.

CDR3 bases: TGTGCCATCAGCTCTGACAGGGGAGGAACAGATACGCAGTATTTT. Its translation is CAISSDRGGTDTQYF. The chain is built from TRBV10-3 and TRBJ2-3, with 8 bases matching TRBD1. There are 15 residues in the CDR3. Germline-derived CDR1 and CDR2 are ENHRY and SYGVKD. V lost 6 bases, J lost 3 bases, and 8 bases stayed unmatched.

This clonotype appeared a few times. The chain uses TRBV6-2 or TRBV6-3 and TRBJ2-6, with D unclear. The CDR3 is 15 amino acids. V was pared by 2 bases and J by 3 bases, with 8 bases between. Per the germline V gene, CDR1 is MNHEY and CDR2 is SVGEGT. CDR3 region: CASSYPGVGANVLTF. The CDR3 DNA is TGTGCCAGCAGTTACCCCGGAGTTGGGGCCAACGTCCTGACTTTC.

This clonotype has more than one count but fewer than ten. The rearrangement joins TRBV7-9 to TRBJ1-2; 7 positions match TRBD1. Losses at the gene ends were 5 bases for V and 6 bases for J; bases not matched to a gene: 9. The germline gives CDR1 SEHNR, CDR2 FQNEAQ (reference sequence). This CDR3 is 14 amino acids long. The DNA for the CDR3 is TGTGCCAGCAGCATGACCGGGACAGAAAATGGCTACACCTTC. Its protein is CASSMTGTENGYTF.

This clonotype was found a few times. The chain joins TRBV11-2 to TRBJ1-2; weak D call: TRBD1 (5 bases). The CDR3 is made up of 14 amino acids. Germline CDR1 reads SGHAT; CDR2 reads FQNNGV. Trimming cost V 7 bases and J 2 bases, with 14 bases left between them. The CDR3 here is CASNVAGANYGYTF. The CDR3 nucleotides are TGTGCCAGCAACGTAGCCGGGGCGAACTATGGCTACACCTTC.

The J gene is TRBJ1-2, the V gene TRBV6-1; the D is unclear. Trimming pared 9 bases from V and 4 bases from J, leaving 21 bases between. The germline CDR1 and CDR2 sequences are MNHNS and SASEGT. The CDR3 has 15 residues. The CDR3 nucleotides read TGTGCCAGTCGGCCCGGGCTTCAGTGGACCTATGGCTACACCTTC. It is translated as CASRPGLQWTYGYTF.

This chain links TRBV12-3 or TRBV12-4 with TRBJ2-3; perhaps TRBD2 as D (6 bases). Trimming took off 5 bases at V and 0 bases at J, with 12 bases between the two ends. There are 15 residues in the CDR3. The CDR3 sequence is CASSGAGSSTDTQYF. The CDR3 DNA follows: TGTGCCAGCAGTGGAGCGGGTTCTAGCACAGATACGCAGTATTTT.

V usage is TRBV30 and J usage is TRBJ2-2; TRBD1 agrees at 7 bases. V dropped 0 bases and J dropped 7; count of bases not matched to a gene: 5. The CDR3 spans 14 residues. Germline values: CDR1 GTSNPN, CDR2 SVGIG (reference sequence). For the CDR3, the DNA is TGTGCCTGGAGTGTCGGGACAGAGAGCGGGGAGCTGTTTTTT. It specifies CAWSVGTESGELFF.

This clonotype has just a few counts. The V gene is TRBV6-2 or TRBV6-3, the J gene TRBJ2-1; 11 bases map to TRBD2. The CDR3 covers 14 residues. Germline V CDR1 and CDR2: MNHEY, SVGEGT. After removal of 6 bases from V and 6 bases from J, the junction contained 4 bases not matched to a gene. The CDR3 DNA sequence: TGTGCCAGCAGAAGTAGCGGGAGGGCCAATGAGCAGTTCTTC. This sequence encodes CASRSSGRANEQFF.

This chain joins TRBV6-5 and TRBJ2-4; D remains unclear. CDR1 is MNHEY and CDR2 is SVGAGI in the germline V gene. Between the trimmed V and J ends, which lost 4 bases and 0 bases, there was a span of 10 bases. This CDR3 spans 15 amino acids. In DNA form, the CDR3 reads TGTGCCAGCAGTTCCGATTTATCAGCCAAAAACATTCAGTACTTC. Its translation: CASSSDLSAKNIQYF.

The rearrangement links TRBV9 to TRBJ2-7; D might be TRBD1 (6 bases). V was cut by 0 bases and J by 5 bases, with 12 bases left in between. CDR1 is SGDLS and CDR2 is YYNGEE in the germline V gene. This CDR3 spans 14 amino acids. This chain's CDR3 is CASSVGQGSNEQYF. CDR3 bases: TGTGCCAGCAGCGTAGGCCAGGGGAGCAACGAGCAGTACTTC.

The chain joins TRBV21-1 to TRBJ2-2; TRBD1, as called in the table, went unchecked against the DNA. TRBV21-1 is marked as a pseudogene. CDR3 size: 16 residues. For the CDR3, the DNA is TGTGCCAGCAGCAAAATCGGGCCACCTGGGACCGGGGAGCTGTTTTTT. It encodes CASSKIGPPGTGELFF.

This clonotype was recorded at least ten times. This chain links TRBV12-3 or TRBV12-4 with TRBJ2-7, with no clear D. This CDR3 region has 11 residues. Trimming pared 6 bases from V and 3 bases from J, leaving 6 bases between. The CDR3 sequence is CASSLHYEQYF. The DNA for the CDR3 is TGTGCCAGCAGCCTCCACTACGAGCAGTACTTC.

This CDR3 is CASSLLVAKNTGELFF. DNA for the CDR3: TGTGCCAGCAGCTTATTGGTAGCGAAGAACACCGGGGAGCTGTTTTTT. The chain uses TRBV13 and TRBJ2-2; D possibly corresponds to TRBD2 (5 bases). CDR3 length: 16 amino acids. The germline V gene encodes CDR1 PRHDT and CDR2 FYEKMQ (reference sequence). V was trimmed by 2 bases and J by 1 base, leaving 11 bases between them.

This clonotype came up many times. The rearrangement joins TRBV12-3 or TRBV12-4 to TRBJ1-1, with a tentative D call TRBD1 (6 bases). This CDR3 has 14 residues. V dropped 5 bases and J dropped 0 bases, with 10 bases sitting between them. CDR3: CASSPGQLNTEAFF. The CDR3 DNA reads TGTGCCAGCAGTCCGGGACAACTGAACACTGAAGCTTTCTTT.